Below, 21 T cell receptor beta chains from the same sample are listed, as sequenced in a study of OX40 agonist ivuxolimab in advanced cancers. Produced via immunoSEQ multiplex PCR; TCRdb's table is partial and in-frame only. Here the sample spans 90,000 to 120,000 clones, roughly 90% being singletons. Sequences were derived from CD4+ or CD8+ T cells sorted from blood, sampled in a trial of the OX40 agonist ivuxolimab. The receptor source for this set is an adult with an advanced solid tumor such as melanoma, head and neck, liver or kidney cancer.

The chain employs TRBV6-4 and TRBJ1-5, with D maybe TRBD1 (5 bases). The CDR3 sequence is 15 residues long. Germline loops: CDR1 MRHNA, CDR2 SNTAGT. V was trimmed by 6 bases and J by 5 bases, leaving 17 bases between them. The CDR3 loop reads CASSPEAGGYQPQHF. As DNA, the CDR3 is TGTGCCAGCAGCCCTGAGGCCGGGGGATATCAGCCCCAGCATTTT.

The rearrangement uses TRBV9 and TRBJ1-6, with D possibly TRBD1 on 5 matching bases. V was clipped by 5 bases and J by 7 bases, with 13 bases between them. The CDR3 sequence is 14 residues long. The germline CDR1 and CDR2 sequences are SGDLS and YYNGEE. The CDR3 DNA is TGTGCCAGCAGGGCCGGGACCGACAATTCACCCCTCCACTTT. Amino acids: CASRAGTDNSPLHF.

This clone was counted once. The CDR3 is CASSPPFDSNEQFF. In nucleotides, the CDR3 is TGTGCCAGCTCACCACCTTTTGACAGCAATGAGCAGTTCTTC. The V call is TRBV18, the J call TRBJ2-1, with D possibly matching TRBD1 (5 bases). This CDR3 has 14 residues. Germline loops: CDR1 KGHSH, CDR2 LQKENI. Trimming shortened V by 0 bases and J by 6 bases, and 9 bases separated the two germline ends. The variable domain in full, with the rest retrieved from reference TRBV18 and TRBJ2-1, is NAGVMQNPRHLVRRRGQEARLRCSPMKGHSHVYWYRQLPEEGLKFMVYLQKENIIDESGMPKERFSAEFPKEGPSILRIQQVVRGDSAAYFCASSPPFDSNEQFFGPGTRLTVL.

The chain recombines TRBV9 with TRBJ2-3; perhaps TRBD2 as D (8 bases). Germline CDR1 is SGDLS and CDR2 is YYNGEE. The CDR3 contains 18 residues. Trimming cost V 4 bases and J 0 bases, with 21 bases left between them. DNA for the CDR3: TGTGCCAGCAGCCTGGGACAGATTAGCGGGACTAGCACAGATACGCAGTATTTT. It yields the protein CASSLGQISGTSTDTQYF.

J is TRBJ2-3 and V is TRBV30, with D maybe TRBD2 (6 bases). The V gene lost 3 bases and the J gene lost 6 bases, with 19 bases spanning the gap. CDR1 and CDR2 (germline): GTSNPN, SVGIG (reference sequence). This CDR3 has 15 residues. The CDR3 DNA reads TGTGCCTGGAGCGGGACCTCCGGAGGGTGGGATACGCAGTATTTT. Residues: CAWSGTSGGWDTQYF.

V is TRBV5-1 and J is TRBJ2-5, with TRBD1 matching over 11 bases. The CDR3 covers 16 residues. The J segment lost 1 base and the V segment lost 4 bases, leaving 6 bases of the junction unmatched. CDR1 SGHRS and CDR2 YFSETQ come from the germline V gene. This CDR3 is CASSPDRGLIQETQYF. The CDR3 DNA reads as TGCGCCAGCAGCCCGGACAGGGGGCTAATCCAAGAGACCCAGTACTTC.

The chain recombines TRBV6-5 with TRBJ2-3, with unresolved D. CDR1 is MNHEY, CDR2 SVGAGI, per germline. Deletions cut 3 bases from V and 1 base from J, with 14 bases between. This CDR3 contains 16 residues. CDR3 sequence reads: CASSYGRFKGTDTQYF. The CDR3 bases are TGTGCCAGCAGTTATGGGCGATTTAAGGGCACAGATACGCAGTATTTT.

CDR3 region: CATSSPGTASEKLFF. The CDR3 region has the DNA TGTGCCACCAGCTCTCCCGGGACAGCGTCAGAAAAACTGTTTTTT. V usage is TRBV15 and J usage is TRBJ1-4, with TRBD1 matching 7 bases. CDR3 length equals 15 residues. V lost 5 bases and J lost 8; bases outside the gene matches: 11. Looked up from germline, CDR1 is LNHNV and CDR2 is YYDKDF (reference sequence).

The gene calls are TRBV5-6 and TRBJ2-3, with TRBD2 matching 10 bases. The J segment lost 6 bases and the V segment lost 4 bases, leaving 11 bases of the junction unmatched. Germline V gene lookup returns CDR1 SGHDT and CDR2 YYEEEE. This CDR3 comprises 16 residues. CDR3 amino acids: CASSRGLSGRGDTQYF. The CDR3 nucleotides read TGTGCCAGCAGCCGCGGACTAAGCGGGAGGGGGGATACGCAGTATTTT.

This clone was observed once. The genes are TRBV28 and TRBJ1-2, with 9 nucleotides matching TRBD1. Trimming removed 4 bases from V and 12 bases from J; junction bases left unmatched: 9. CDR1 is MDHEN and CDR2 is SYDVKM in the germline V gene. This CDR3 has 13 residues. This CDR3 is CASSSGTGNDNTF. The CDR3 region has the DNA TGTGCCAGCAGTTCCGGGACAGGGAATGATAACACCTTC.

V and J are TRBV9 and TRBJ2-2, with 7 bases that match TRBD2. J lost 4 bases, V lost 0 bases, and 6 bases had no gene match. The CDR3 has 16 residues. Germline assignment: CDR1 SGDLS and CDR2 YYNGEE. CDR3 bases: TGTGCCAGCAGCGTAGCGGCGGGAGTACCCACCGGGGAGCTGTTTTTT. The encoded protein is CASSVAAGVPTGELFF. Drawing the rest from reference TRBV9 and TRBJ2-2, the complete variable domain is DSGVTQTPKHLITATGQRVTLRCSPRSGDLSVYWYQQSLDQGLQFLIQYYNGEERAKGNILERFSAQQFPDLHSELNLSSLELGDSALYFCASSVAAGVPTGELFFGEGSRLTVL.

The CDR3 DNA is TGTGCCAGCAGCTCCAGTGCTAGCGGGAGTGATACGCAGTATTTT. Translating it yields CASSSSASGSDTQYF. V and J are TRBV7-9 and TRBJ2-3, with 10 bases aligning to TRBD2. Germline V gene data show CDR1 as SEHNR and CDR2 as FQNEAQ (reference sequence). The CDR3 totals 15 residues. Losses at the gene ends were 4 bases for V and 6 bases for J; bases not matched to a gene: 7.

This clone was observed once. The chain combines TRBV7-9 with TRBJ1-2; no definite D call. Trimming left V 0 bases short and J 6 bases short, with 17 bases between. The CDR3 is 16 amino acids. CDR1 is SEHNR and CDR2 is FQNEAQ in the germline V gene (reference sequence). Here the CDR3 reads CASSLAGVEGRDGYTF. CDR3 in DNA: TGTGCCAGCAGCTTAGCCGGGGTCGAGGGTAGGGATGGCTACACCTTC.

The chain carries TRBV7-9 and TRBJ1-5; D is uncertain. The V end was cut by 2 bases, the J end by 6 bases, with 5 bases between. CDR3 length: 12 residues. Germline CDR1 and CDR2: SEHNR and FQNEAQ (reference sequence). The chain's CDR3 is CASSLIGQPQHF. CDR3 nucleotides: TGTGCCAGCAGCTTAATTGGTCAGCCCCAGCATTTT.

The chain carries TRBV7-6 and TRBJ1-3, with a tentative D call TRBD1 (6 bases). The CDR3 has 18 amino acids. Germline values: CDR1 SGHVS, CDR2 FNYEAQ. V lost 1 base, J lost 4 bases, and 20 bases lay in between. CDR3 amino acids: CASSLGTVNRRTGNTIYF. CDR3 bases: TGTGCCAGCAGCTTAGGGACAGTAAATCGTCGAACAGGAAACACCATATATTTT.

The CDR3 nucleotides read TGTGCCAGCAGCGTAGTCGGGAGGGCAGGGTACAATGAGCAGTTCTTC. Amino acid sequence: CASSVVGRAGYNEQFF. The V gene is TRBV9, the J gene TRBJ2-1; 8 nucleotides align to TRBD2. The germline CDR1 and CDR2 sequences are SGDLS and YYNGEE. The CDR3 covers 16 residues. Unmatched junction bases numbered 6, after V lost 0 bases and J lost 4 bases.

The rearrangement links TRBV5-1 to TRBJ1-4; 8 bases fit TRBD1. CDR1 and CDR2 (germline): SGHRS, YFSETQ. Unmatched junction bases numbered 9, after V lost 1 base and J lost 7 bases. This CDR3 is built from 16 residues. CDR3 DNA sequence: TGCGCCAGCAGCTTGAGCCCCCAGGGGGCGCCTGAAAAACTGTTTTTT. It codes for CASSLSPQGAPEKLFF.

The CDR3 protein is CASSHTGENEQYF. The CDR3 region has the DNA TGTGCCAGCAGCCATACAGGGGAGAACGAGCAGTACTTC. This rearrangement joins TRBV11-3 to TRBJ2-7; TRBD1 aligns across 7 bases. Unmatched junction bases numbered 6, after V lost 5 bases and J lost 5 bases. The CDR3 has 13 amino acids. CDR1 SGHNT and CDR2 YENEEA come from the germline V gene.

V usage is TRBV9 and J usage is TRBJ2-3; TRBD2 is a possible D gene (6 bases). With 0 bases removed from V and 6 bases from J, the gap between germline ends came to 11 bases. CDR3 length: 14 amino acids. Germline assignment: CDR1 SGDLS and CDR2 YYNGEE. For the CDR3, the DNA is TGTGCCAGCAGCGTAGCTGGGGGGTGGGATACGCAGTATTTT. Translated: CASSVAGGWDTQYF.

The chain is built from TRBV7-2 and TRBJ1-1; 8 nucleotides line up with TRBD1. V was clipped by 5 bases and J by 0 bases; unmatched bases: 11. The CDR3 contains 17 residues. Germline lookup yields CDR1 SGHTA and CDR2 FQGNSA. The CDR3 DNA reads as TGTGCCAGCAGCCAATTACAGGGGGTAGTGGTGAACACTGAAGCTTTCTTT. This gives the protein CASSQLQGVVVNTEAFF.

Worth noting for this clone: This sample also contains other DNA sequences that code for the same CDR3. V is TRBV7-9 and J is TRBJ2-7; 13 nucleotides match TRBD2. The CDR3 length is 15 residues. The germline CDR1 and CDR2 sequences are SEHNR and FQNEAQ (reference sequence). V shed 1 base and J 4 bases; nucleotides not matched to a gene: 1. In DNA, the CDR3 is TGTGCCAGCAGCTTAGGGACTAGCGGGAGTTACGAGCAGTACTTC. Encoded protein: CASSLGTSGSYEQYF. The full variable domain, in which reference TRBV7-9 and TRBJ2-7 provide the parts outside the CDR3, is DTGVSQNPRHKITKRGQNVTFRCDPISEHNRLYWYRQTLGQGPEFLTYFQNEAQLEKSRLLSDRFSAERPKGSFSTLEIQRTEQGDSAMYLCASSLGTSGSYEQYFGPGTRLTVT.